This is a list of T cell receptor beta chains from one sample in a study of Graves' ophthalmopathy and Graves' hyperthyroidism. TCRdb processed the multiplex PCR reads anew with MiXCR; each CDR3 protein has one entry. Of about 39,000 distinct CDR3 sequences listed, about half are singletons. The sample was peripheral blood. All receptors derive from an adult woman with stable Graves' hyperthyroidism. CDR3s include the opening cysteine and the closing phenylalanine or tryptophan. The D gene is left open where the match is weak. A clone size is listed for some rows: how often the clone was seen (once, few, many), or a class if it is expanded.

V gene	clone size	D gene	J gene	CDR3 protein	CDR3 DNA
TRBV7-9	NA	TRBD1	TRBJ2-5	CASSHPGRTGAGETRYF	TGTGCCAGCAGCCATCCCGGAAGGACAGGGGCGGGGGAGACCCGGTACTTC
TRBV7-9	many	TRBD1	TRBJ2-7	CASSPRDRWGEQYF	TGTGCCAGCAGCCCCCGGGACAGGTGGGGCGAGCAGTACTTC
TRBV20-1	many	NA	TRBJ1-2	CSARSWTVAYGYTF	TGCAGTGCTAGATCCTGGACAGTGGCCTATGGCTACACCTTC
TRBV16	many	NA	TRBJ1-2	CASSPYRGAVAYTF	TGTGCCAGCAGCCCTTACCGGGGAGCCGTAGCCTACACCTTC
TRBV20-1	NA	NA	TRBJ2-7	CSARTNHLGPQYF	TGCAGTGCCCGAACCAACCACCTCGGCCCGCAGTACTTC
TRBV12-3/TRBV12-4	NA	NA	TRBJ1-1	CASSLDLEAFF	TGTGCCAGCAGTCTTGACCTTGAGGCTTTCTTT
TRBV7-9	many	TRBD1	TRBJ2-2	CASSPETGKWELFF	TGTGCCAGCAGCCCCGAGACAGGGAAGTGGGAGCTGTTTTTT
TRBV2	NA	TRBD2	TRBJ2-7	CASRVTSGHEQYF	TGTGCCAGCAGGGTTACTAGCGGTCACGAGCAGTACTTC
TRBV10-3	NA	TRBD2	TRBJ2-7	CAISDQGTSNNEQYF	TGTGCCATCAGTGACCAGGGGACTAGCAACAACGAGCAGTACTTC
TRBV29-1	NA	TRBD1	TRBJ2-5	CSADRGRGPETQYF	TGCAGCGCGGACCGGGGCAGGGGGCCTGAGACCCAGTACTTC
TRBV24-1	NA	NA	TRBJ2-5	CATSGNRGGQETQYF	TGTGCCACCAGTGGGAACAGGGGAGGACAAGAGACCCAGTACTTC
TRBV11-3	many	TRBD2	TRBJ2-3	CASRPPRDYYTDTQYF	TGTGCCAGCAGACCTCCCCGGGACTACTACACAGATACGCAGTATTTT
TRBV7-9	NA	NA	TRBJ2-7	CASSLDRSYEQYF	TGTGCCAGCAGCTTAGACAGGAGCTACGAGCAGTACTTC
TRBV25-1	once	TRBD1	TRBJ2-7	CASSGTGGVEQYF	TGTGCCAGCAGTGGGACAGGGGGCGTCGAGCAGTACTTC
TRBV4-1	few	TRBD1	TRBJ2-5	CASSQDLGTGGGETQYF	TGCGCCAGCAGCCAAGATTTGGGGACAGGGGGCGGAGAGACCCAGTACTTC
TRBV14	NA	NA	TRBJ1-2	CASSEMGTQPSRGCTF	TGTGCCAGTAGCGAAATGGGGACCCAGCCTTCTAGGGGCTGCACCTTC
TRBV10-3	NA	NA	TRBJ1-2	CAISPSDSLNYGYTF	TGTGCCATCAGTCCCAGCGACAGTTTGAACTATGGCTACACCTTC
TRBV15	NA	TRBD1	TRBJ2-5	CATSNLPGDRVGTQYF	TGTGCCACCAGCAACCTGCCCGGGGACAGGGTCGGGACCCAGTACTTC
TRBV25-1	once	TRBD1	TRBJ1-2	CASSETSGTDYGYTF	TGTGCCAGCAGTGAAACCTCTGGGACAGACTATGGCTACACCTTC
TRBV20-1	few	TRBD2	TRBJ2-5	CSAEGSSGSQETQYF	TGCAGTGCCGAGGGGTCTAGCGGATCACAAGAGACCCAGTACTTC
TRBV20-1	NA	TRBD2	TRBJ2-7	CSSGLAGEYF	TGCAGTTCCGGACTAGCGGGAGAGTACTTC
TRBV10-2	once	NA	TRBJ1-3	CASGPGQRTEAFFGQGTIYF	NA
TRBV15	NA	TRBD2	TRBJ2-3	CATSIGTSGTDTQYF	TGTGCCACCAGCATTGGGACTAGCGGCACAGATACGCAGTATTTT
TRBV19	NA	TRBD2	TRBJ2-1	CASSIGAGLADNEQFF	TGTGCCAGTAGTATAGGGGCGGGACTAGCGGACAATGAGCAGTTCTTC
TRBV7-8	NA	TRBD1	TRBJ2-5	CASSLGTGYETQYF	TGTGCCAGCAGCTTGGGGACAGGGTATGAGACCCAGTACTTC
TRBV9	NA	TRBD2	TRBJ2-7	CASSRGGGLAGVEQYF	TGTGCCAGCAGCCGGGGGGGCGGCCTAGCGGGAGTCGAGCAGTACTTC
TRBV7-4	NA	TRBD2	TRBJ2-2	CASSFRGGSEGTGELFF	TGTGCCAGCAGCTTCCGCGGCGGGAGTGAGGGCACCGGGGAGCTGTTTTTT
TRBV29-1	NA	NA	TRBJ1-1	CSDGVRAFF	TGCAGCGACGGGGTGAGAGCTTTCTTT
TRBV20-1	many	NA	TRBJ1-4	CSAEREKLFF	TGCAGCGCCGAACGTGAAAAACTGTTTTTT
TRBV20-1	many	NA	TRBJ2-7	CSASWVAGNEQYF	TGCAGTGCTAGTTGGGTGGCGGGAAACGAGCAGTACTTC
TRBV7-9	NA	TRBD1	TRBJ2-7	CASSRIAGTGAEQYF	TGTGCCAGCAGCCGAATCGCCGGGACAGGGGCCGAGCAGTACTTC
TRBV10-1	NA	NA	TRBJ2-7	CASSAGTPHEQYF	TGCGCCAGCAGCGCCGGGACCCCCCACGAGCAGTACTTC
TRBV29-1	few	TRBD2	TRBJ2-7	CSVEGGSLSYEQYF	TGCAGCGTTGAAGGCGGGAGCCTCTCCTACGAGCAGTACTTC
TRBV7-3	NA	TRBD1	TRBJ1-2	CASSQDLGTGGLYGYTF	TGCGCCAGCAGCCAAGATTTGGGGACAGGGGGACTCTATGGCTACACCTTC
TRBV30	many	NA	TRBJ2-7	CALSGHHF	TGTGCCTTATCGGGACACCACTTC
TRBV20-1	NA	NA	TRBJ2-5	CSATPPTSSPFGTQYF	TGCAGTGCAACCCCCCCCACTAGCAGTCCTTTCGGGACCCAGTACTTC
TRBV10-2	NA	NA	TRBJ2-7	CASSLLGSSYEQYF	TGCGCCAGCAGCCTACTAGGGAGCTCCTACGAGCAGTACTTC
TRBV19	few	TRBD1	TRBJ1-4	CASSMTGGVNEKLFF	TGTGCCAGTAGTATGACAGGGGGCGTCAATGAAAAACTGTTTTTT
TRBV16	many	NA	TRBJ2-7	CASGTWDRLYEQYF	TGTGCCAGCGGTACTTGGGACCGCCTCTACGAGCAGTACTTC
TRBV7-2	many	NA	TRBJ1-4	CASSVTGATNEKLFF	TGTGCCAGCAGCGTTACAGGTGCAACTAATGAAAAACTGTTTTTT
TRBV7-2	NA	TRBD2	TRBJ2-7	CASSGGSGRADEQYF	TGTGCCAGCAGCGGGGGTAGCGGGAGGGCCGACGAGCAGTACTTC
TRBV12-3/TRBV12-4	NA	NA	TRBJ2-2	CAGSLGTGELFF	TGCGCCGGCAGTTTAGGCACCGGGGAGCTGTTTTTT
TRBV7-3	NA	TRBD2	TRBJ2-7	CASSLTSGTSGGREQYF	TGTGCCAGCAGCTTAACTTCCGGGACTAGCGGGGGACGCGAGCAGTACTTC
TRBV7-9	NA	TRBD2	TRBJ2-7	CTSSLSSGSARFYEQYF	TGTACCAGCAGCCTATCTAGCGGGAGTGCACGATTCTACGAGCAGTACTTC